The rows below give T cell receptor beta chains drawn from one sample of a study of blood T cells in healthy people across ages. TCRdb re-called the 5' RACE reads through MiXCR, storing one row per CDR3 protein. The sample yields some 730,000 distinct CDR3 sequences, around a fifth seen once. Material: blood. The receptors originated from a man aged 65 to 85 in good health. CDR3s include the opening cysteine and the closing phenylalanine or tryptophan. D genes are given only for firm matches. Clone size appears in some rows only: once, few, many, or a class for an expanded clone.

TGTGCCAGCAGTTACGTAGGGCAGAGTAATGAAAAACTGTTTTTT CASSYVGQSNEKLFF - TRBV6-6 15 TRBJ1-4 -
TGTGCCAGCTCACACCGGGACAGGGTTAAAGACGAGCAGTACTTC CASSHRDRVKDEQYF TRBD1 TRBV18 15 TRBJ2-7 many
TGCAGTGCTAAACAGGGATCGAACACTGAAGCTTTCTTT CSAKQGSNTEAFF - TRBV20-1 13 TRBJ1-1 -
TGTGCCATCCGGTCTCAGGGTGATCAGCCCCAGCATTTT CAIRSQGDQPQHF - TRBV10-3 13 TRBJ1-5 -
TGTGCCAGCAGTTTACTACTAGCGGGAGGCGCAGAGACCCAGTACTTC CASSLLLAGGAETQYF TRBD2 TRBV28 16 TRBJ2-5 -
TGTGCCAGCAGTCCCGACCGGGGTGCGGGGGCTTTGGGCTACACCTTC CASSPDRGAGALGYTF - TRBV27 16 TRBJ1-2 few
TGTGCCAGCTCACCATCAACACTGACCTACAATGAGCAGTTCTTC CASSPSTLTYNEQFF - TRBV18 15 TRBJ2-1 -
TGTGCCAGCAGCACACAGGGTAACAATCAGCCCCAGCATTTT CASSTQGNNQPQHF - TRBV7-9 14 TRBJ1-5 many
TGCGCCAGCAGCCAAGAAATGGAGGGGGCAGATACGCAGTATTTT CASSQEMEGADTQYF - TRBV4-1 15 TRBJ2-3 -
TGTGCCAGCAACCGTCAGCGGGAGAGGCACCTAGTGGCCTACAATGAGCAGTTCTTC CASNRQRERHLVAYNEQFF TRBD2 TRBV7-9 19 TRBJ2-1 -
TGCGCCAGCAGCCAATTTGGGGGAGGGGACAGCCAAGCTTTCTTT CASSQFGGGDSQAFF TRBD1 TRBV5-1 15 TRBJ1-1 -
TGTGCCAGCAGCCGGGGGGCTAGCGGGGGAAATACGCAGTATTTT CASSRGASGGNTQYF TRBD2 TRBV9 15 TRBJ2-3 few
TGTGCCACCAGTGATACTAGCGGGTACCAAGAGACCCAGTACTTC CATSDTSGYQETQYF TRBD2 TRBV24-1 15 TRBJ2-5 few
TGCGCCAGCAGCTTCGGGGGCACTTTCTCTGGGGCCAACGTCCTGACTTTC CASSFGGTFSGANVLTF - TRBV5-1 17 TRBJ2-6 many
TGTGCCAGCAGCAAGATGGGACTGCGTGATGAAAAACTGTTTTTT CASSKMGLRDEKLFF - TRBV7-9 15 TRBJ1-4 few
TGTGCCAGCAGTTACGGGCGAGGGGTCGGGCGAAAACTGTTTTTT CASSYGRGVGRKLFF - TRBV6-5 15 TRBJ1-4 few
TGCAGCGCTGTCTTTGTAGGGGACGAGCAGTACTTC CSAVFVGDEQYF - TRBV29-1 12 TRBJ2-7 -
TGCAGTGCTTGGGCAGGGGATCAGCCCCAGCATTTT CSAWAGDQPQHF - TRBV20-1 12 TRBJ1-5 -
TGTGCCAGCAGCCCGGGACTAGCGGGGGTCTCCTACGAGCAGTACTTC CASSPGLAGVSYEQYF TRBD2 TRBV7-8 16 TRBJ2-7 few
TGCGCCAGCAGCGCTGCGACAGGGACGGACACCATATATTTT CASSAATGTDTIYF TRBD1 TRBV5-1 14 TRBJ1-3 few
TGTGCCAGCAGCGTAGACACCCTCTCTGGAAACACCATATATTTT CASSVDTLSGNTIYF - TRBV9 15 TRBJ1-3 -
TGTGCCACCAGCAGACGGAGGACGGGAGGGCATTTGTACAATGAGCAGTTCTTC CATSRRRTGGHLYNEQFF TRBD2 TRBV15 18 TRBJ2-1 few
TGTGCCAGCAGTTACCGACAGGGTACACCCCTCCACTTT CASSYRQGTPLHF TRBD1 TRBV6-2/TRBV6-3 13 TRBJ1-6 -
TGCGCCAGCAGCCAAGGGACTAGCGGGAGGGCCCTTGAGACCCAGTACTTC CASSQGTSGRALETQYF TRBD2 TRBV4-3 17 TRBJ2-5 -
TGCAGCGTCCCTGAGGGGGGTCATGAAAAACTGTTTTTT CSVPEGGHEKLFF - TRBV29-1 13 TRBJ1-4 few
TGTGCCACCAGTGATCCACGGGACAGACTCACAGATACGCAGTATTTT CATSDPRDRLTDTQYF TRBD1 TRBV24-1 16 TRBJ2-3 few
TGTGCCAGCAGAAATAGCGGGGCCTTGGAGACCCAGTACTTC CASRNSGALETQYF TRBD2 TRBV12-3/TRBV12-4 14 TRBJ2-5 many
TGCAGTGCCCCAAACCCCTACGAGCAGTACTTC CSAPNPYEQYF - TRBV20-1 11 TRBJ2-7 few
TGTGCCAGCAGCCCCCAGGTCGGGGGTAATAACTATGGCTACACCTTC CASSPQVGGNNYGYTF - TRBV9 16 TRBJ1-2 -
TGCGCCAGCAGCTCGACACCCGCGGGCAATCAGCCCCAGCATTTT CASSSTPAGNQPQHF - TRBV4-1 15 TRBJ1-5 many
TGTGCCAGCAGCTTACTCGCCTACGAGCAGTACTTC CASSLLAYEQYF - TRBV7-9 12 TRBJ2-7 -
TGTGCCAGCAGTTACGGGGAGAAGGGCGAGCAGTACTTC CASSYGEKGEQYF - TRBV6-6 13 TRBJ2-7 -
TGCGCCAGCAGCTGGACGGGGGACTCCTACGAGCAGTACTTC CASSWTGDSYEQYF - TRBV5-1 14 TRBJ2-7 few
TGTGCCAGCAGTGTAGGGTATGGCTACACCTTC CASSVGYGYTF - TRBV6-1 11 TRBJ1-2 many
TGCAGTGCTAGAGTGGCGCATCTGCCCTACAATGAGCAGTTCTTC CSARVAHLPYNEQFF - TRBV20-1 15 TRBJ2-1 -
TGTGCCAGCAGCCGGGACTCCGCTCAAGAGACCCAGTACTTC CASSRDSAQETQYF - TRBV9 14 TRBJ2-5 few
TGTGCCAGCAGCGATCGGACTAGCCACAATGAGCAGTTCTTC CASSDRTSHNEQFF TRBD2 TRBV7-2 14 TRBJ2-1 -
TGTGCCAGCAGTTATGGGGGGAATGAGCAGTTCTTC CASSYGGNEQFF - TRBV6-6 12 TRBJ2-1 few
TGTGCCAGCAGCTTAGACGGGAGGGTTTTTAACCATGAGCAGTTCTTC CASSLDGRVFNHEQFF TRBD2 TRBV11-2 16 TRBJ2-1 -
TGTGCCAGCACAAACTCGGGCGAGGGGACTGAAGCTTTCTTT CASTNSGEGTEAFF - TRBV6-6 14 TRBJ1-1 few